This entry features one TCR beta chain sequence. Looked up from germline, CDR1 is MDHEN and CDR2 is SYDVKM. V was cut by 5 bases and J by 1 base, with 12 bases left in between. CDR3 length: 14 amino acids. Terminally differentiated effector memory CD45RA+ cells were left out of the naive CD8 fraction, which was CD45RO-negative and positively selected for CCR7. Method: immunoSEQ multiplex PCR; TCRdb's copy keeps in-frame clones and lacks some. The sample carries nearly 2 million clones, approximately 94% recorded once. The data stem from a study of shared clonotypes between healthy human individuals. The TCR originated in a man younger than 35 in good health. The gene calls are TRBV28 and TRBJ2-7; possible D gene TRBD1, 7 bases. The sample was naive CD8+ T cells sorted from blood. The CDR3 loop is CASSHRGLSYEQYF. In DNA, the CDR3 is TGTGCCAGCAGTCACAGGGGACTTTCCTACGAGCAGTACTTC.